This T cell receptor (beta chain) was captured by sequencing in a study of T-cell reconstitution after alpha-beta-depleted transplantation in children. Study results and limitations: Counts and diversity of T cells one year after transplant came mostly from newly produced T cells. From surviving recipient T cells and thymic progenitors came the high day-60 TCRbeta diversity observed in some patients. Several hundred expanded graft clones reportedly gave rise to the alpha-beta T cells present about two months after transplant.

CDR3 length: 13 amino acids. Germline V gives CDR1 DFQATT, CDR2 SNEGSKA (reference sequence). V lost 6 bases to trimming and J lost 5 bases; unmatched junction nucleotides: 6. Unique molecular identifiers were incorporated during preparation of the TCRbeta library. One entry per CDR3 protein results from TCRdb running MiXCR on the PCR reads. The sample consists of 100,000 to 150,000 distinct CDR3 sequences, more than 20% of them appearing once. Details on this clonotype: Its matching antigen is unknown.

The sequence was collected from a male patient under 10 years old who had a stem cell transplant for chronic granulomatous disease, so the T cells may come from the graft donor. The V call is TRBV20-1, the J call TRBJ1-5, with 8 bases identical to TRBD1. Here the sequenced sample was PBMCs, mostly from graft donor cells, taken 180 days after TCRalphabeta/CD19-depleted stem cell transplant. The CDR3 spells CSAPKQGDQPQHF. CDR3 in DNA: TGCAGTGCCCCGAAACAGGGGGATCAGCCCCAGCATTTT.